A single T cell receptor (beta chain) is shown here with its context. Its antigen is still unknown. The data belong to a study of OX40 agonist ivuxolimab in advanced cancers. Study-wide findings and caveats: Some patients without response likewise showed low normalized clonal expansion.

The investigators sampled blood at baseline, at cycle 4 day 1, and at cycle 7 day 1. This table comes from immunoSEQ multiplex PCR, and its TCRdb copy is limited to in-frame clones, with some not included. The repertoire holds about 130,000 clones, with around 90% as singletons. The TCR was taken from an adult with an advanced solid tumor such as melanoma, head and neck, liver or kidney cancer. The specimen comprised CD4+ or CD8+ T cells sorted from blood, sampled in a trial of the OX40 agonist ivuxolimab.

The CDR3 protein is CASSPRTGEGETQYF. The CDR3 region has the DNA TGTGCCAGCTCACCACGGACAGGGGAAGGAGAGACCCAGTACTTC. The chain is built from TRBV18 and TRBJ2-5; 9 bases map to TRBD1. V dropped 1 base and J dropped 4; count of bases not matched to a gene: 4. The CDR3 loop spans 15 amino acids. CDR1 and CDR2 (germline): KGHSH, LQKENI. Combining the CDR3 with reference TRBV18 and TRBJ2-5 gives the whole variable domain NAGVMQNPRHLVRRRGQEARLRCSPMKGHSHVYWYRQLPEEGLKFMVYLQKENIIDESGMPKERFSAEFPKEGPSILRIQQVVRGDSAAYFCASSPRTGEGETQYFGPGTRLLVL.